These 10 T cell receptor beta chains were sequenced from one sample in a study of T cells in Graves' hyperthyroidism and ophthalmopathy. Amplified TCR beta CDR3 regions derived from RNA transcripts. First-round RT-PCR of the TCR CDR3 relied on the HTBI primer set. MiXCR, run by TCRdb on the multiplex PCR reads, gives a single entry per CDR3 protein. The sample has nearly 250,000 distinct CDR3 sequences, almost 25% seen once. Sequences were obtained from blood. These receptors were obtained from a woman aged 40 to 50 with Graves' ophthalmopathy.

This clonotype has ten or more counts. V usage is TRBV19 and J usage is TRBJ2-4, with D maybe TRBD2 (5 bases). Between the trimmed V and J ends, which lost 1 base and 7 bases, there was a span of 23 bases. Germline V gene data show CDR1 as LNHDA and CDR2 as SQIVND (reference sequence). The CDR3 is made up of 18 amino acids. CDR3 residues: CASSIGPQLGPTANIQYF. CDR3 DNA sequence: TGTGCCAGTAGTATAGGCCCTCAACTAGGGCCCACGGCGAACATTCAGTACTTC. Together with reference TRBV19 and TRBJ2-4, the CDR3 gives the full variable domain: DGGITQSPKYLFRKEGQNVTLSCEQNLNHDAMYWYRQDPGQGLRLIYYSQIVNDFQKGDIAEGYSVSREKKESFPLTVTSAQKNPTAFYLCASSIGPQLGPTANIQYFGAGTRLSVL.

Worth noting for this clonotype: A much larger clone differs from this one at a single base, so this may be a read error. No conserved phenylalanine or tryptophan is present at the end of the CDR3, so a read error is the likely explanation. V is TRBV18 and J is TRBJ2-7, with TRBD2 as a possible D gene (5 bases). Germline CDR1 and CDR2: KGHSH and LQKENI. The CDR3 spans 14 residues. The V end was cut by 8 bases, the J end by 3 bases, with 17 bases between. DNA of the CDR3: TGTGCCAGCAGCCCTCCTACACGGGGCTACGAGCAGTACATC. It encodes CASSPPTRGYEQYI.

This clonotype appeared many times. The chain recombines TRBV6-1 with TRBJ1-5; a possible D gene is TRBD1 (5 bases). Germline V gene lookup returns CDR1 MNHNS and CDR2 SASEGT. The CDR3 runs 15 residues. V was cut by 3 bases and J by 1 base, with 10 bases left in between. The CDR3 here is CASSDLGRSNQPQHF. The CDR3 DNA follows: TGTGCCAGCAGTGATCTGGGACGCAGCAATCAGCCCCAGCATTTT.

This clonotype was detected many times. Its ends do not fully match the called genes, so a read error is possible. The chain employs TRBV20-1 and TRBJ1-2, with unresolved D. CDR1 and CDR2 (germline): DFQATT, SNEGSKA (reference sequence). The CDR3 extends over 14 amino acids. CDR3 nucleotides: TGCAGTGCCACGGCCCCGACCGCTAAGTATGGCTACACCTTC. This translates into CSATAPTAKYGYTF.

This clonotype was seen more than once but under ten times. A much larger clonotype is one base distant, so this may be a read error. The V gene is TRBV7-9, the J gene TRBJ2-7; D possibly corresponds to TRBD1 (6 bases). Looked up from germline, CDR1 is SEHNR and CDR2 is FQNEAQ (reference sequence). The CDR3 runs to 15 residues. The CDR3 DNA reads TGTGTCAGCAGCTCCTACAGGGCCCCCTACTACGAGCAGTACTTC. It translates to CVSSSYRAPYYEQYF. The full variable domain, with the rest looked up from reference TRBV7-9 and TRBJ2-7, is DTGVSQNPRHKITKRGQNVTFRCDPISEHNRLYWYRQTLGQGPEFLTYFQNEAQLEKSRLLSDRFSAERPKGSFSTLEIQRTEQGDSAMYLCVSSSYRAPYYEQYFGPGTRLTVT.

This chain uses TRBV24-1 with TRBJ1-2; TRBD1 agrees at 8 bases. Germline loops: CDR1 KGHDR, CDR2 SFDVKD. This CDR3 comprises 13 residues. After removal of 4 bases from V and 8 bases from J, the junction contained 5 bases not matched to a gene. The CDR3 protein is CATSDRQGSGYTF. CDR3 nucleotide sequence: TGTGCCACCAGTGACCGACAGGGGAGCGGCTACACCTTC.

This clonotype was detected many times. V is TRBV11-2 and J is TRBJ2-7; 10 bases map to TRBD1. Unmatched junction bases numbered 6, after V lost 5 bases and J lost 2 bases. Germline V CDR1 and CDR2: SGHAT, FQNNGV. This CDR3 is built from 15 residues. CDR3 sequence reads: CASSMGQGSTYEQYF. The CDR3 bases are TGTGCCAGCAGCATGGGACAGGGGTCCACCTACGAGCAGTACTTC.

This clonotype was counted ten times or more. The chain recombines TRBV9 with TRBJ2-2, with 7 positions matching TRBD2. V gave up 0 bases and J gave up 4 bases; unmatched junction bases: 12. The CDR3 spans 18 residues. Germline V lookup: CDR1 SGDLS, CDR2 YYNGEE. CDR3 sequence reads: CASSVAVTGTTLTGELFF. CDR3 coding DNA: TGTGCCAGCAGCGTAGCCGTAACTGGGACTACCCTCACCGGGGAGCTGTTTTTT.

This clonotype showed up many times. The chain is built from TRBV6-5 and TRBJ2-7; no clear D. V was shortened by 2 bases and J by 0 bases, with 5 bases between the two germline ends. The CDR3 runs 13 residues. Germline-derived CDR1 and CDR2 are MNHEY and SVGAGI. The CDR3 sequence is CASSYRNSYEQYF. The DNA for the CDR3 is TGTGCCAGCAGTTACAGGAACTCCTACGAGCAGTACTTC.

This clonotype was picked up many times. The gene calls are TRBV4-2 and TRBJ2-7; D might be TRBD2 (5 bases). The germline V gene has CDR1 LGHNA and CDR2 YNFKEQ. Trimming shortened V by 4 bases and J by 5 bases, and 15 bases separated the two germline ends. The CDR3 is 14 residues long. CDR3 sequence reads: CASSRTPSADEQYF. In DNA form, the CDR3 reads TGTGCCAGCAGCCGGACTCCTTCGGCCGACGAGCAGTACTTC.